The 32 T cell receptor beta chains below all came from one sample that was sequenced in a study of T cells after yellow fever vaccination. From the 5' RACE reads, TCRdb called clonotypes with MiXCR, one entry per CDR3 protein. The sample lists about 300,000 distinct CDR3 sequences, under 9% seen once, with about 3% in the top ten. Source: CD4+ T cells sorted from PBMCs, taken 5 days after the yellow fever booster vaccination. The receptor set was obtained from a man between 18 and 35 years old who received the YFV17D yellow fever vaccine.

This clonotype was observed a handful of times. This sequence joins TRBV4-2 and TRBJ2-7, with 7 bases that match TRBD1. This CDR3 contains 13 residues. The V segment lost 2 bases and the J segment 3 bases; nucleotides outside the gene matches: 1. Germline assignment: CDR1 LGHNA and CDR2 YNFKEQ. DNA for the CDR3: TGTGCCAGCAGCCAAACAGGGGTCTACGAGCAGTACTTC. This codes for CASSQTGVYEQYF.

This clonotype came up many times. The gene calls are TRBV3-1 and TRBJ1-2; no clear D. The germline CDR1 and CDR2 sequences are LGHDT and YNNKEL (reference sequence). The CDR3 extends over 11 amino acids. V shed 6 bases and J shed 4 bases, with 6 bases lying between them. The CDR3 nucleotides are TGTGCCAGCAGAGCCGTCTATGGCTACACCTTC. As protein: CASRAVYGYTF.

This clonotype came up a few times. The CDR3 sequence: CASSPEYEQYF. The CDR3 DNA sequence: TGTGCCAGCAGTCCGGAGTACGAGCAGTACTTC. The rearrangement uses TRBV12-3 or TRBV12-4 and TRBJ2-7, with D hard to call. The CDR3 loop spans 11 amino acids. V was cut by 5 bases and J by 4 bases, with 6 bases left in between.

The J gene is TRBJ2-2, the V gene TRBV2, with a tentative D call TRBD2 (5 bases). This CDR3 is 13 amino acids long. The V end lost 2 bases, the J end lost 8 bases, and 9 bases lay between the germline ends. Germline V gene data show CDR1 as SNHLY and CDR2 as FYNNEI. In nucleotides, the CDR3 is TGTGCCAGCAGTGAACCCCGGGGAGGGGAGCTGTTTTTT. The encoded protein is CASSEPRGGELFF.

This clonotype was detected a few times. CDR3 sequence (DNA): TGTGCCAGCAGTTATTCGAGCTCGGTGAGGACTGAAGCTTTCTTT. Protein sequence: CASSYSSSVRTEAFF. The V and J genes are TRBV6-6 and TRBJ1-1; D gene unclear. The CDR3 consists of 15 residues. V was clipped by 3 bases and J by 5 bases, with 16 bases between them. The germline V gene has CDR1 MNHNY and CDR2 SVGAGI (reference sequence).

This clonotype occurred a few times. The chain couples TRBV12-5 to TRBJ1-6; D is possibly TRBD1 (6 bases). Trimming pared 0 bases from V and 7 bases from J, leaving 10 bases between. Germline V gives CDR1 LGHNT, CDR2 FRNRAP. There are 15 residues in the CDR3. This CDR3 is CASGLVPGVNSPLHF. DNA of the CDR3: TGTGCTAGTGGTTTGGTACCAGGGGTGAATTCACCCCTCCACTTT.

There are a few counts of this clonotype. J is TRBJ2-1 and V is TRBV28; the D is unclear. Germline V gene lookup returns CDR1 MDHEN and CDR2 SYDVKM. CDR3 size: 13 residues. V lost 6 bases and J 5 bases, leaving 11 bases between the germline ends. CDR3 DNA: TGTGCCAGCAGGAGGAGATTCCACAATGAGCAGTTCTTC. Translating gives CASRRRFHNEQFF.

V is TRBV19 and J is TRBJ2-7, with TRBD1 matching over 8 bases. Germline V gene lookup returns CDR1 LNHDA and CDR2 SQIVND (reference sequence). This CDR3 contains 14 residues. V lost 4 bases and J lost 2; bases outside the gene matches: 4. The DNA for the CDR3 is TGTGCCAGTAGTAGGACAGGGATAGCCTACGAGCAGTACTTC. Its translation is CASSRTGIAYEQYF.

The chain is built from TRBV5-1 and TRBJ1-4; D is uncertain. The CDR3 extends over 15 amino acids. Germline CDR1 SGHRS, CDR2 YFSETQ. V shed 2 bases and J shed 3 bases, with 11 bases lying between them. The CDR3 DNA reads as TGCGCCAGCAGCTTTTTGGGAACGGCTAATGAAAAACTGTTTTTT. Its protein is CASSFLGTANEKLFF.

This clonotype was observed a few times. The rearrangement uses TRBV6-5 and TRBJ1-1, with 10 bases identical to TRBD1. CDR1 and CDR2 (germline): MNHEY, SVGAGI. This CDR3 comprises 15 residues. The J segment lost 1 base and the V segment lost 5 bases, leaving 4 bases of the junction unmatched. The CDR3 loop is CASSGTGAGNTEAFF. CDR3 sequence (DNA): TGTGCCAGCAGTGGGACAGGGGCCGGGAACACTGAAGCTTTCTTT.

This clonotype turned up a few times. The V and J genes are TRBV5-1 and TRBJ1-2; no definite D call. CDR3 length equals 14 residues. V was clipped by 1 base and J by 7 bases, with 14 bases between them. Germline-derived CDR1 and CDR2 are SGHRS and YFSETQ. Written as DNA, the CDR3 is TGCGCCAGCAGCTTGTTGGAGTCTATGAGTGGCTACACCTTC. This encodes CASSLLESMSGYTF. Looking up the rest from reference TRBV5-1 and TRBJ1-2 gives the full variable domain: KAGVTQTPRYLIKTRGQQVTLSCSPISGHRSVSWYQQTPGQGLQFLFEYFSETQRNKGNFPGRFSGRQFSNSRSEMNVSTLELGDSALYLCASSLLESMSGYTFGSGTRLTVV.

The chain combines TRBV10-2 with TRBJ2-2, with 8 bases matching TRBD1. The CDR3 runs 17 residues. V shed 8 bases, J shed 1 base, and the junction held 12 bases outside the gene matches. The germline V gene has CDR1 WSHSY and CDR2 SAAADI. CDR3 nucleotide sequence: TGCGCCAGCGGGTCGCGAGCCGGGACAGGGAACACCGGGGAGCTGTTTTTT. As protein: CASGSRAGTGNTGELFF.

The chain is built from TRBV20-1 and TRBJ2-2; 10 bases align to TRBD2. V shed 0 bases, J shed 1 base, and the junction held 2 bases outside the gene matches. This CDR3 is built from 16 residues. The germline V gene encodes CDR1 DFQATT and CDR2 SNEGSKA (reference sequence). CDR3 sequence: CSARDASGGNTGELFF. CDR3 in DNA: TGCAGTGCTAGAGATGCTAGCGGGGGGAACACCGGGGAGCTGTTTTTT.

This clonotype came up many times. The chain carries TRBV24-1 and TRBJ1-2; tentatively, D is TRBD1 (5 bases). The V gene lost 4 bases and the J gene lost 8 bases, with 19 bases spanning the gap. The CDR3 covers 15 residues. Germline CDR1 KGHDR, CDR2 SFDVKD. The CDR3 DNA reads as TGTGCCACCAGTGAGCCAGGGAAGAAGGAGGGGGGCTACACCTTC. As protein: CATSEPGKKEGGYTF.

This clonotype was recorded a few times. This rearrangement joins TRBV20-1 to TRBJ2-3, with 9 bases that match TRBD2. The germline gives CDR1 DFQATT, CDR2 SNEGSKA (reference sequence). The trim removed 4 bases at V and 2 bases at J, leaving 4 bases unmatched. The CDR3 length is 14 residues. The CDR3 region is CSATLAGPTDTQYF. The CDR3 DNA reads TGCAGTGCTACCCTAGCGGGGCCCACAGATACGCAGTATTTT.

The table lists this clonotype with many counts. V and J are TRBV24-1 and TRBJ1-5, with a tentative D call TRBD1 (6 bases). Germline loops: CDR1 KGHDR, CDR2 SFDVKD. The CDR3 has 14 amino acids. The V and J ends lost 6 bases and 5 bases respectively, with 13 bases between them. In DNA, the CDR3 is TGTGCCACCAGTCGTCAGGGGCTCTATCAGCCCCAGCATTTT. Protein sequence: CATSRQGLYQPQHF.

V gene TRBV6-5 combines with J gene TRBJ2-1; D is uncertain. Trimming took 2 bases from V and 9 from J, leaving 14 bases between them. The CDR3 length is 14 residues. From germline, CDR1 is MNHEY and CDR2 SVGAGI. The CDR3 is CASSYTQGLGEQFF. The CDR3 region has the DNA TGTGCCAGCAGTTACACACAAGGCTTGGGTGAGCAGTTCTTC.

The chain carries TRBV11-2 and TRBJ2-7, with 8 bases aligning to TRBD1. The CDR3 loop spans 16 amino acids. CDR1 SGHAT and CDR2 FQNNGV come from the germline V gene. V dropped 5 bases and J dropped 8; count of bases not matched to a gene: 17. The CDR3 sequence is CASSTLWQGAIPQQYF. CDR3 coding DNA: TGTGCCAGCAGCACCCTCTGGCAGGGGGCCATCCCTCAGCAGTACTTC.

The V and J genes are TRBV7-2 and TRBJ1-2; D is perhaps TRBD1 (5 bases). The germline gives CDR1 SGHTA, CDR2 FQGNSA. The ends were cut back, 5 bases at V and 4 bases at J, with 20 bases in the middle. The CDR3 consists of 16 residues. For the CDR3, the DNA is TGTGCCAGCAGCGCCGCGTTCCCAGGGCCGCCCTATGGCTACACCTTC. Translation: CASSAAFPGPPYGYTF.

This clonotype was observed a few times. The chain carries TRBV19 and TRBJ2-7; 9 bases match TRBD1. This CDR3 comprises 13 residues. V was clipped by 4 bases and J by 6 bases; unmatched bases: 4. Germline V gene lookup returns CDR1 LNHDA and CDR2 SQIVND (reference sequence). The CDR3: CASSTTGGVEQYF. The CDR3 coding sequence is TGTGCCAGTAGTACGACAGGGGGAGTCGAGCAGTACTTC. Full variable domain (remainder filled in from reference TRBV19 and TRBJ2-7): DGGITQSPKYLFRKEGQNVTLSCEQNLNHDAMYWYRQDPGQGLRLIYYSQIVNDFQKGDIAEGYSVSREKKESFPLTVTSAQKNPTAFYLCASSTTGGVEQYFGPGTRLTVT.

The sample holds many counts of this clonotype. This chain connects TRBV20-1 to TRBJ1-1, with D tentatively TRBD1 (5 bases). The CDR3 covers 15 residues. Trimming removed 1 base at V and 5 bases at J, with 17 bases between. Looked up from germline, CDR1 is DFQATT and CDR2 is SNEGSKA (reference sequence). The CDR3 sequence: CSARGAAEGITEAFF. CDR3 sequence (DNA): TGCAGTGCTAGAGGGGCGGCGGAGGGGATTACTGAAGCTTTCTTT.

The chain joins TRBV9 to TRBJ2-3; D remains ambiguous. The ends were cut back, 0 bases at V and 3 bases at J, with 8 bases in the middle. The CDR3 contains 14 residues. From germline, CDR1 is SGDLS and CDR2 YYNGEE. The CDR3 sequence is CASSVDQATDTQYF. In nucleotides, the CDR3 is TGTGCCAGCAGCGTAGATCAGGCGACAGATACGCAGTATTTT. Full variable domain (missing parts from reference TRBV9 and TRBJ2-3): DSGVTQTPKHLITATGQRVTLRCSPRSGDLSVYWYQQSLDQGLQFLIQYYNGEERAKGNILERFSAQQFPDLHSELNLSSLELGDSALYFCASSVDQATDTQYFGPGTRLTVL.

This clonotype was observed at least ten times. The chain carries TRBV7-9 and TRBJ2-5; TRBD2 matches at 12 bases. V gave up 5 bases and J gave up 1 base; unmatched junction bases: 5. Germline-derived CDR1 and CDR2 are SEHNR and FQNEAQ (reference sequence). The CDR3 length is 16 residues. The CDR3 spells CASSPGLAGSQETQYF. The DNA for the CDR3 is TGTGCCAGCAGCCCAGGACTAGCGGGGAGCCAAGAGACCCAGTACTTC.

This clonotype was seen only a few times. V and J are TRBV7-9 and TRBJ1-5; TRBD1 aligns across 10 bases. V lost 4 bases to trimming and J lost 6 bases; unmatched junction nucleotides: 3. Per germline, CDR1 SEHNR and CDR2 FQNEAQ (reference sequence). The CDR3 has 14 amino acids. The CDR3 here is CASSSGQGFQPQHF. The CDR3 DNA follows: TGTGCCAGCAGCTCGGGACAGGGGTTTCAGCCCCAGCATTTT. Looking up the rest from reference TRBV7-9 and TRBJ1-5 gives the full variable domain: DTGVSQNPRHKITKRGQNVTFRCDPISEHNRLYWYRQTLGQGPEFLTYFQNEAQLEKSRLLSDRFSAERPKGSFSTLEIQRTEQGDSAMYLCASSSGQGFQPQHFGDGTRLSIL.

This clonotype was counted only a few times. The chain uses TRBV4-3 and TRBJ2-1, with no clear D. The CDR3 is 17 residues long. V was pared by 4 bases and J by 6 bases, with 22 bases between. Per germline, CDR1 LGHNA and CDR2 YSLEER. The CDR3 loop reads CASSLGYGQEGPNEQFF. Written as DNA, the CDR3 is TGCGCCAGCAGCCTCGGCTACGGGCAGGAAGGACCCAATGAGCAGTTCTTC.

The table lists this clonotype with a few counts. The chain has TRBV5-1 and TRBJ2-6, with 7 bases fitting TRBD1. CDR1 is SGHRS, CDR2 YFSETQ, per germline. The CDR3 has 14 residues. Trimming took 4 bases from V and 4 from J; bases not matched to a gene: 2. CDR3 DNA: TGCGCCAGCAGCGAACAGGGGGGGGCCAACGTCCTGACTTTC. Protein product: CASSEQGGANVLTF.

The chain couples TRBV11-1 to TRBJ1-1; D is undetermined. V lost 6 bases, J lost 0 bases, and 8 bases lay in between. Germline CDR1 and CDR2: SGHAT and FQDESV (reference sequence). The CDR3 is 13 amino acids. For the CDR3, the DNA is TGTGCCAGCAGGCGAGGCCTGAACACTGAAGCTTTCTTT. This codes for CASRRGLNTEAFF. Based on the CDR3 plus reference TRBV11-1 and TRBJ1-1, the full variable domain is EAEVAQSPRYKITEKSQAVAFWCDPISGHATLYWYRQILGQGPELLVQFQDESVVDDSQLPKDRFSAERLKGVDSTLKIQPAELGDSAMYLCASRRGLNTEAFFGQGTRLTVV.

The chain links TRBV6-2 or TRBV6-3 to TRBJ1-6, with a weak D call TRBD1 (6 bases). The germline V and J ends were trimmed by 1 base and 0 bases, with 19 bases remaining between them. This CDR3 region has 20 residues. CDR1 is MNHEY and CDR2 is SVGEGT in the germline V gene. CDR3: CASSYLAGGHHDSYNSPLHF. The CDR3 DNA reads TGTGCCAGCAGTTACTTAGCCGGGGGACACCATGACTCCTATAATTCACCCCTCCACTTT.

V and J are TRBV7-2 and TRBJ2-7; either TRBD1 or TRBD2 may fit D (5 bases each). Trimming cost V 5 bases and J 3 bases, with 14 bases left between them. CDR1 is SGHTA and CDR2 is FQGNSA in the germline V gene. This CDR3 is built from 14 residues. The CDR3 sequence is CASSRRDGSYEQYF. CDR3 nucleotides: TGTGCCAGCAGCCGCCGGGACGGTAGCTACGAGCAGTACTTC.

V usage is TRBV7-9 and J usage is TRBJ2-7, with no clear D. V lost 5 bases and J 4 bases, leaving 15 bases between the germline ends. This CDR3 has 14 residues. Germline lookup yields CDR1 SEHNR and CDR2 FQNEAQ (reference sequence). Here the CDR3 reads CASSKEMGIYEQYV. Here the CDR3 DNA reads TGTGCCAGCAGCAAAGAGATGGGGATATACGAGCAGTACGTC.

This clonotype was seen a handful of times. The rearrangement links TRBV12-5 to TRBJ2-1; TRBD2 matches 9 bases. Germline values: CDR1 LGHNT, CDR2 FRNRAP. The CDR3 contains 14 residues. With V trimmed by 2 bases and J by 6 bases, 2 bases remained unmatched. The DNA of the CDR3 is TGTGCTAGTGGTTTGAGCGGGGGGTCCAATGAGCAGTTCTTC. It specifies CASGLSGGSNEQFF.

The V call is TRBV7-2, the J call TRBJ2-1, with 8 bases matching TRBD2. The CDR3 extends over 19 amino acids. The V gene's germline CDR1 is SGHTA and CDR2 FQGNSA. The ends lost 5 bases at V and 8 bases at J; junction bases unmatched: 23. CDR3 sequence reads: CASSRYFLVTSVRSDEQFF. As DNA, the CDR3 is TGTGCCAGCAGCCGTTACTTCTTAGTGACTAGCGTCCGCTCGGATGAGCAGTTCTTC.